This TCR beta chain was recorded in a study of T cells in Graves' hyperthyroidism and ophthalmopathy. Study-wide context: Blood was drawn when the patient was first diagnosed and still untreated.

This clonotype showed up many times. The ends were cut back, 6 bases at V and 5 bases at J, with 17 bases in the middle. Germline V gene sequence: CDR1 KGHSH, CDR2 LQKENI. This CDR3 has 14 residues. The CDR3 regions of TCR beta were amplified from RNA transcripts. The TCR CDR3 first-round RT-PCR relied on the HTBI primer set. TCRdb re-analysed the multiplex PCR reads in MiXCR, keeping a single row per CDR3 protein. The data show almost 250,000 distinct CDR3 sequences, roughly 22% seen once. The origin of this receptor is a woman aged 40 to 50 with Graves' ophthalmopathy. The V call is TRBV18, the J call TRBJ2-7, with D perhaps TRBD1 or TRBD2 (6 bases each). Sequencing was carried out using blood. The CDR3 region has the DNA TGTGCCAGCTCTACCGCAGTGGGGGGCAACGAGCAGTACTTC. Its protein is CASSTAVGGNEQYF.